The following is a T cell receptor beta chain sequence with its context. The CDR3 extends over 14 amino acids. Trimming stripped 3 bases from V and 8 bases from J, with 14 bases between. Germline assignment: CDR1 KGHSH and CDR2 LQKENI. This sample is part of a study of shared clonotypes between healthy human individuals. Authors' processing steps: Filtering differed, since immunoSEQ gave only junction sequences and no quality scores. Assay used: immunoSEQ multiplex PCR; TCRdb lists only in-frame clones, some missing. D and trimming were read from the DNA, whereas the V and J calls and clone size are those reported in that table. The table records under 1,900,000 clones, about 98.5% of them present only once.

The source material was naive CD4+ T cells sorted from blood. Subset noted: CD45RA+ positively selected. The receptor comes from a man aged 25-45 years in good health. The chain is built from TRBV18 and TRBJ2-1, with D unclear. In DNA, the CDR3 is TGTGCCAGCTCACCTGTGGGCGCTGGTTATGAGCAGTTCTTC. It codes for CASSPVGAGYEQFF.